This TCR beta chain was captured in a study of CD8 T cell repertoires and HIV-1 epitope variants. This CDR3 contains 11 residues. The germline V gene has CDR1 MNHEY and CDR2 SMNVEV (reference sequence). V lost 4 bases to trimming and J lost 14 bases; unmatched junction nucleotides: 2. Measured with immunoSEQ multiplex PCR; TCRdb has only the in-frame clones, and not every one. The sample records roughly 5,000 clones, 55% to 70% being singletons. A note on this clone: Its target is not known.

This chain joins TRBV27 and TRBJ1-6; 7 positions match TRBD1. The receptor was derived from a male donor with HIV. Specimen: cultured CD8+ T cells derived from PBMCs. The CDR3 DNA reads as TGTGCCAGCAGTTCCGGGACAGCCCTCCACTTT. Translated: CASSSGTALHF.